Below, 28 T cell receptor beta chains from the same sample are listed, as sequenced in a study of cytomegalovirus exposure and HLA in healthy donors. 13 Jbeta primers and 60 Vbeta primers were used for the PCR. Repertoires were generated with immunoSEQ multiplex PCR, while TCRdb's copy carries only in-frame clones and drops some. Of more than 95,000 clones in the sample, roughly 77% were seen once. Specimen: PBMCs. The source of these receptors is a young woman in good health and CMV-seronegative.

The chain joins TRBV19 to TRBJ2-3; the D gene is possibly TRBD1 (6 bases). The CDR3 has 16 residues. Trimming took 9 bases from V and 5 from J, leaving 24 bases between them. Germline CDR1 and CDR2: LNHDA and SQIVND (reference sequence). The CDR3 protein is CASKTPRGRGIDTQYF. In nucleotides, the CDR3 is TGTGCCAGCAAAACCCCCCGCGGAAGGGGGATAGATACGCAGTATTTT. Looking up the rest from reference TRBV19 and TRBJ2-3 gives the full variable domain: DGGITQSPKYLFRKEGQNVTLSCEQNLNHDAMYWYRQDPGQGLRLIYYSQIVNDFQKGDIAEGYSVSREKKESFPLTVTSAQKNPTAFYLCASKTPRGRGIDTQYFGPGTRLTVL.

CDR3 DNA: TGTGCCAGTAGTATAGGGACAGGGAGGAATTCACCCCTCCACTTT. This gives the protein CASSIGTGRNSPLHF. V is TRBV19 and J is TRBJ1-6; TRBD1 matches 8 bases. The CDR3 covers 15 residues. In germline, CDR1 is LNHDA, CDR2 SQIVND (reference sequence). Losses at the gene ends were 1 base for V and 7 bases for J; bases not matched to a gene: 3.

This chain joins TRBV19 and TRBJ2-3; D is perhaps TRBD2 (7 bases). In germline, CDR1 is LNHDA, CDR2 SQIVND (reference sequence). V lost 4 bases, J lost 3 bases, and 20 bases lay in between. The CDR3 extends over 17 amino acids. The CDR3 region has the DNA TGTGCCAGTAGTAGTACAGGGAGGGGTATTACAACAGATACGCAGTATTTT. Amino acids: CASSSTGRGITTDTQYF.

This chain links TRBV7-8 with TRBJ2-2; 9 positions agree with TRBD2. Germline lookup yields CDR1 SGHVS and CDR2 FQNEAQ. V lost 4 bases and J lost 0; bases outside the gene matches: 3. CDR3 length: 16 amino acids. The CDR3 here is CASSYLAGTNTGELFF. The CDR3 nucleotides read TGTGCCAGCAGCTACCTAGCGGGGACGAACACCGGGGAGCTGTTTTTT.

This rearrangement joins TRBV2 to TRBJ2-1, with D hard to call. The length of the CDR3 is 10 residues. Germline V lookup: CDR1 SNHLY, CDR2 FYNNEI. V was shortened by 1 base and J by 11 bases, with 3 bases between the two germline ends. The chain's CDR3 is CASSEEQQFF. The CDR3 bases are TGTGCCAGCAGTGAAGAGCAGCAGTTCTTC.

The V and J genes are TRBV15 and TRBJ1-2, with TRBD1 identical over 8 bases. V dropped 3 bases and J dropped 4; count of bases not matched to a gene: 7. The CDR3 totals 15 residues. Germline V gene lookup returns CDR1 LNHNV and CDR2 YYDKDF (reference sequence). This CDR3 reads CATSREGQEGYGYTF. In DNA form, the CDR3 reads TGTGCCACCAGCAGGGAGGGACAGGAGGGCTATGGCTACACCTTC.

This chain links TRBV30 with TRBJ1-1, with TRBD1 identical over 11 bases. Germline V gives CDR1 GTSNPN, CDR2 SVGIG (reference sequence). The CDR3 consists of 15 residues. The V gene end was trimmed by 3 bases and the J gene end by 7 bases; junction bases not matched to a gene: 10. CDR3 DNA: TGTGCCTGGAGCAGGACAGGGGGCGGGAGGGGTGAAGCTTTCTTT. Translation gives CAWSRTGGGRGEAFF.

This chain links TRBV6-5 with TRBJ2-7; D call uncertain. The CDR3 length is 14 residues. Trimming left V 8 bases short and J 3 bases short, with 17 bases between. Germline loops: CDR1 MNHEY, CDR2 SVGAGI. CDR3 in amino acids: CASRRSEFLYEQYF. The CDR3 DNA is TGTGCCAGCCGACGCAGCGAGTTCCTCTACGAGCAGTACTTC.

The chain recombines TRBV9 with TRBJ2-2, with 9 bases identical to TRBD2. The length of the CDR3 is 17 residues. The junction had 10 bases not matched to a gene; V was cut back by 4 bases and J by 3 bases. Germline CDR1 is SGDLS and CDR2 is YYNGEE. The CDR3 nucleotides are TGTGCCAGCAGCCCTACGTCGAGCGGGGGGCACACCGGGGAGCTGTTTTTT. Translating it yields CASSPTSSGGHTGELFF.

This chain uses TRBV10-3 with TRBJ1-3; 9 bases match TRBD1. The CDR3 runs to 13 residues. Germline CDR1 reads ENHRY; CDR2 reads SYGVKD. Trimming at V came to 7 bases and at J to 5 bases, leaving 3 bases not matched to a gene. This chain's CDR3 is CAIIGTGRNTIYF. In DNA, the CDR3 is TGTGCCATCATAGGGACAGGGCGAAACACCATATATTTT.

The chain uses TRBV6-1 and TRBJ1-2, with 7 bases that match TRBD1. There are 17 residues in the CDR3. CDR1 is MNHNS and CDR2 is SASEGT in the germline V gene. V trimming: 2 bases; J trimming: 8 bases; junction bases outside the gene matches: 17. The chain's CDR3 is CASSEMTGHGEGQGYTF. CDR3 bases: TGTGCCAGCAGTGAAATGACAGGGCACGGAGAAGGGCAGGGCTACACCTTC.

This clone was observed once. The rearrangement joins TRBV2 to TRBJ2-1; D possibly corresponds to TRBD1 (6 bases). In germline, CDR1 is SNHLY, CDR2 FYNNEI. The CDR3 consists of 14 residues. Between the trimmed V and J ends, which lost 5 bases and 9 bases, there was a span of 17 bases. The CDR3 DNA reads as TGTGCCAGCAGTCAACAGGGAAGGTTTGGTGAGCAGTTCTTC. This encodes CASSQQGRFGEQFF.

This chain joins TRBV5-4 and TRBJ2-5; 10 nucleotides line up with TRBD2. There are 17 residues in the CDR3. Germline CDR1 and CDR2: SGHNT and YYREEE (reference sequence). The trim removed 0 bases at V and 3 bases at J, leaving 8 bases unmatched. The CDR3 bases are TGTGCCAGCAGCTTGGCGCTAGCGGGGGCCGTCAAAGAGACCCAGTACTTC. Translation: CASSLALAGAVKETQYF.

The J gene is TRBJ2-3, the V gene TRBV4-1, with 11 bases matching TRBD2. The germline V gene encodes CDR1 MGHRA and CDR2 YSYEKL. After removal of 3 bases from V and 0 bases from J, the junction contained 11 bases not matched to a gene. The CDR3 extends over 19 amino acids. CDR3 coding DNA: TGCGCCAGCAGCCACTCACTAACTAGCGGGGGACCTAGCACAGATACGCAGTATTTT. It specifies CASSHSLTSGGPSTDTQYF.

This clone was counted a single time. The genes are TRBV15 and TRBJ1-1; 8 nucleotides match TRBD1. Trimming at V came to 0 bases and at J to 5 bases, leaving 5 bases not matched to a gene. CDR3 size: 15 residues. The germline CDR1 and CDR2 sequences are LNHNV and YYDKDF (reference sequence). CDR3 nucleotide sequence: TGTGCCACCAGCAGAGATGTCACAGGGGGAACTGAAGCTTTCTTT. Amino acid sequence: CATSRDVTGGTEAFF. Complete variable domain (other parts from reference TRBV15 and TRBJ1-1): DAMVIQNPRYQVTQFGKPVTLSCSQTLNHNVMYWYQQKSSQAPKLLFHYYDKDFNNEADTPDNFQSRRPNTSFCFLDIRSPGLGDTAMYLCATSRDVTGGTEAFFGQGTRLTVV.

The chain uses TRBV18 and TRBJ2-2, with 8 bases identical to TRBD1. CDR3 size: 14 residues. J was trimmed by 6 bases and V by 3 bases; bases with no gene match: 3. CDR1 and CDR2 from the germline V gene are KGHSH and LQKENI. This CDR3 reads CASSPLQGAGELFF. In DNA form, the CDR3 reads TGTGCCAGCTCACCTCTACAGGGGGCCGGGGAGCTGTTTTTT. Using reference TRBV18 and TRBJ2-2 for the parts outside the CDR3, the full variable domain is NAGVMQNPRHLVRRRGQEARLRCSPMKGHSHVYWYRQLPEEGLKFMVYLQKENIIDESGMPKERFSAEFPKEGPSILRIQQVVRGDSAAYFCASSPLQGAGELFFGEGSRLTVL.

DNA of the CDR3: TGTGCCAGCAGCTTGGACCCCGGGAGGGAGACCCAGTACTTC. Protein: CASSLDPGRETQYF. The J gene is TRBJ2-5, the V gene TRBV7-6; 7 positions match TRBD2. J was trimmed by 5 bases and V by 3 bases; bases with no gene match: 6. CDR3 length: 14 residues. Germline V gene sequence: CDR1 SGHVS, CDR2 FNYEAQ.

The genes are TRBV27 and TRBJ2-7, with unresolved D. The CDR3 is 13 amino acids. Trimming shortened V by 6 bases and J by 4 bases, and 13 bases separated the two germline ends. Germline V lookup: CDR1 MNHEY, CDR2 SMNVEV (reference sequence). Here the CDR3 DNA reads TGTGCCAGCAGACCTACACAGAGATACGAGCAGTACTTC. The encoded protein is CASRPTQRYEQYF.

The chain links TRBV10-3 to TRBJ2-1; 11 nucleotides agree with TRBD1. V shed 4 bases, J shed 10 bases, and the junction held 12 bases outside the gene matches. This CDR3 is built from 16 residues. CDR1 and CDR2 from the germline V gene are ENHRY and SYGVKD. CDR3 region: CAISGPGTGGYEEQFF. The CDR3 coding sequence is TGTGCCATCAGTGGCCCGGGGACAGGGGGATACGAAGAGCAGTTCTTC.

This clone appeared a single time. The V and J genes are TRBV11-3 and TRBJ2-1, with a possible D match to TRBD2 (6 bases). V was clipped by 7 bases and J by 3 bases, with 16 bases between them. The CDR3 spans 15 residues. CDR1 and CDR2 (germline): SGHNT, YENEEA. In DNA form, the CDR3 reads TGTGCCAGCAACTCCTTCGGGGGAGGCTACAATGAGCAGTTCTTC. Translated, it gives CASNSFGGGYNEQFF.

This clone was counted only a few times. The chain couples TRBV4-3 to TRBJ1-2; TRBD1 is a possible D gene (5 bases). The CDR3 extends over 14 amino acids. V lost 0 bases to trimming and J lost 6 bases, with 11 bases between them. The germline V gene has CDR1 LGHNA and CDR2 YSLEER. The CDR3, as DNA: TGCGCCAGCAGCCAAGAAGCGGGGGTGGATGGCTACACCTTC. Its protein product is CASSQEAGVDGYTF.

The chain joins TRBV19 to TRBJ2-2, with D possibly TRBD2 on 6 matching bases. This CDR3 contains 16 residues. Trimming cost V 6 bases and J 2 bases, with 16 bases left between them. Looked up from germline, CDR1 is LNHDA and CDR2 is SQIVND (reference sequence). The CDR3 protein is CASRNQAGLNTGELFF. The CDR3 region has the DNA TGTGCCAGTAGAAACCAGGCGGGACTCAACACCGGGGAGCTGTTTTTT.

The V gene is TRBV19, the J gene TRBJ2-2, with 7 bases aligning to TRBD1. There are 13 residues in the CDR3. Germline V gene sequence: CDR1 LNHDA, CDR2 SQIVND (reference sequence). The trim removed 4 bases at V and 7 bases at J, leaving 3 bases unmatched. The CDR3 is CASSTSGGGELFF. The CDR3 DNA is TGTGCCAGTAGTACCTCAGGGGGCGGGGAGCTGTTTTTT.

The V call is TRBV5-1, the J call TRBJ2-7, with 9 bases aligning to TRBD1. CDR1 SGHRS and CDR2 YFSETQ come from the germline V gene. Germline trimming cut 1 base from V and 3 bases from J; bases unmatched to any gene: 8. The CDR3 spans 16 residues. CDR3: CASSLNRRGQGYEQYF. CDR3 DNA: TGCGCCAGCAGCTTGAATCGAAGGGGACAGGGCTACGAGCAGTACTTC.

The chain couples TRBV19 to TRBJ2-7; the D is unclear. The germline gives CDR1 LNHDA, CDR2 SQIVND (reference sequence). Trimming pared 3 bases from V and 3 bases from J, leaving 9 bases between. CDR3 length: 13 residues. The DNA of the CDR3 is TGTGCCAGTAGTATGATGGCAGGCTACGAGCAGTACTTC. Protein sequence: CASSMMAGYEQYF.

On this clone: The junction and the germline gene differ at one end; a read error may be behind it. V gene TRBV7-7 combines with J gene TRBJ1-5, with D perhaps TRBD1 (5 bases). The CDR3 is 14 residues long. Germline CDR1 SSHAT, CDR2 FNYEAQ (reference sequence). Here the CDR3 DNA reads TGTGCTAGCAGCTTAGAACAGGTATGGAGGCCCCAGCATTTT. Encoded protein: CASSLEQVWRPQHF.

This clone was counted once. CDR3: CASSPQGGMDEKLFF. The CDR3 DNA reads TGTGCCAGCTCACCCCAGGGTGGGATGGATGAAAAACTGTTTTTT. The chain couples TRBV18 to TRBJ1-4, with D possibly matching TRBD1 (5 bases). CDR1 is KGHSH, CDR2 LQKENI, per germline. The CDR3 runs to 15 residues. V was pared by 3 bases and J by 6 bases, with 14 bases between.

There are a few counts of this clone. This chain connects TRBV7-9 to TRBJ1-2; TRBD1 is a possible D gene (6 bases). The CDR3 sequence is 15 residues long. Germline V gives CDR1 SEHNR, CDR2 FQNEAQ (reference sequence). V was shortened by 2 bases and J by 4 bases, with 14 bases between the two germline ends. The CDR3 region is CASSLPGHRLYGYTF. DNA for the CDR3: TGTGCCAGCAGCTTACCGGGACACAGACTCTATGGCTACACCTTC.